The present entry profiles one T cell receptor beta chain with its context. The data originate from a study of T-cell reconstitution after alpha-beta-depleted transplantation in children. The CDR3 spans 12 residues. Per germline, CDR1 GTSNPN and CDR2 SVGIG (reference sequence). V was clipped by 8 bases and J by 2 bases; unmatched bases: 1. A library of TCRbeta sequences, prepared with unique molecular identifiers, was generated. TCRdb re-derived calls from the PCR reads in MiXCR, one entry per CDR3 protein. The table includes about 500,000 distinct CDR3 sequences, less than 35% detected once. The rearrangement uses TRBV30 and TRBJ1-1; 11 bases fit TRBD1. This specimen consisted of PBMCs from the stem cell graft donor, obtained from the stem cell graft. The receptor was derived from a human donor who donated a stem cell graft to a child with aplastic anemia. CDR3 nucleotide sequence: TGTGCCCGGACAGGGGGCAACACTGAAGCTTTCTTT. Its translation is CARTGGNTEAFF.